This T cell receptor (beta chain) was recovered during a study of blood T cell repertoires in COVID-19. Study-wide context: Sites in the United States, Italy and Spain provided acute and convalescent COVID-19 samples.

Authors' analysis steps: From reference gene primer amplification, estimates of nucleated cell counts were derived. Using immunoSEQ multiplex PCR, the repertoire was profiled, and TCRdb retains in-frame clones only, with some absent. The V and J calls and clone size were taken over from that table, and D and trimming were inferred from the DNA. Of around 170,000 clones listed, around two thirds were seen once; the top ten hold around 3%. Germline V gene sequence: CDR1 LNHNV, CDR2 YYDKDF (reference sequence). Losses at the gene ends were 2 bases for V and 2 bases for J; bases not matched to a gene: 2. The CDR3 consists of 15 residues.

This clonotype was obtained from a woman at least 80 years old with acute or convalescent COVID-19. Sequencing used peripheral blood. The rearrangement joins TRBV15 to TRBJ1-5; 8 bases are a match to TRBD1. DNA for the CDR3: TGTGCCACCAGCAGACAGGGGGCGGGCAATCAGCCCCAGCATTTT. Translated, it gives CATSRQGAGNQPQHF.